This T cell receptor beta chain stems from a study of T cell responses to AZD1222 COVID-19 vaccine. Produced via immunoSEQ multiplex PCR; TCRdb's table is partial and in-frame only. The table shows fewer than 95,000 clones, with 80% to 95% occurring only once. Study findings and constraints: Researchers took repertoire samples only after the peak T cell response had come. A mostly white British donor set with more females was recruited, and clonal diversity was possibly underestimated. A rise in Spike-specific TCR breadth and depth followed two AZD1222 doses.

For this clone: The antigen is not known.

The CDR3 extends over 14 amino acids. Trimming shortened V by 4 bases and J by 0 bases, and 7 bases separated the two germline ends. CDR1 SGHTA and CDR2 FQGNSA come from the germline V gene. Sequencing used peripheral blood, obtained 28 days after the second AZD1222 dose. The rearrangement links TRBV7-2 to TRBJ2-1; no firm D call. This TCR was sampled from an adult who received the AZD1222 COVID-19 vaccine. The CDR3 spells CASSSRASYNEQFF. The CDR3 bases are TGTGCCAGCAGCTCCCGGGCCTCCTACAATGAGCAGTTCTTC.